This TCR beta chain was retrieved from a study of blood T cell repertoires in COVID-19. Per the original methods: The assay estimated nucleated cells by amplifying reference gene primers. Sequenced by immunoSEQ multiplex PCR; TCRdb stores in-frame clones only, minus some. V and J calls and clone size are copied from that table; D and trimming were computed from the DNA. The sample includes about 110,000 clones, 88% of them seen just once. V lost 0 bases, J lost 4 bases, and 17 bases lay in between. The V gene's germline CDR1 is SGHRS and CDR2 YFSETQ. The CDR3 runs to 16 residues. The V call is TRBV5-1, the J call TRBJ2-7; D possibly corresponds to TRBD1 (5 bases). The sequencing input was peripheral blood. The receptor was isolated from a woman aged 50 to 60 with acute or convalescent COVID-19. CDR3 nucleotides: TGCGCCAGCAGCTTGGAGGCAGGGCTCCTCTCGTACGAGCAGTACTTC. It translates to CASSLEAGLLSYEQYF.